Below are 27 T cell receptor beta chains sequenced from a single sample in a study of response to subunit inactivated influenza vaccine. TCRdb recomputed calls from the RT-PCR reads with MiXCR, one row per CDR3 protein. Here the sample spans 500,000 or so distinct CDR3 sequences, 16% being singletons. Sequenced here: CD4+ T cells sorted from PBMCs, sampled less than 25 months after vaccination. These receptors were taken from a man between 50 and 70 years old who received an inactivated influenza vaccine.

Many counts were recorded for this clonotype. CDR3 region: CASSQDWSRTDTQYF. The CDR3, as DNA: TGCGCCAGCAGCCAAGATTGGAGTCGCACAGATACGCAGTATTTT. The chain joins TRBV4-1 to TRBJ2-3; D not certain. The CDR3 contains 15 residues. Germline V CDR1 and CDR2: MGHRA, YSYEKL. V was trimmed by 0 bases and J by 1 base, leaving 8 bases between them.

The V call is TRBV5-1, the J call TRBJ2-1; D might be TRBD2 (6 bases). Germline assignment: CDR1 SGHRS and CDR2 YFSETQ. CDR3 length: 15 residues. V was trimmed by 1 base and J by 8 bases, leaving 16 bases between them. CDR3 sequence (DNA): TGCGCCAGCAGCTTGAGTGGGCGCCCGGGGGATGAGCAGTTCTTC. Its translation: CASSLSGRPGDEQFF.

The CDR3 spells CASSLDAGPPGNTIYF. As DNA, the CDR3 is TGCGCCAGCAGCTTGGACGCTGGGCCCCCTGGAAACACCATATATTTT. The genes are TRBV5-1 and TRBJ1-3; unclear D gene. Per the germline V gene, CDR1 is SGHRS and CDR2 is YFSETQ. CDR3 length: 16 amino acids. V was clipped by 0 bases and J by 2 bases, with 12 bases between them.

The rearrangement links TRBV7-2 to TRBJ2-3; TRBD1 aligns across 7 bases. The CDR3 loop spans 15 amino acids. The germline V gene encodes CDR1 SGHTA and CDR2 FQGNSA. V lost 1 base, J lost 6 bases, and 7 bases stayed unmatched. The CDR3 region is CASSLVGQVHDTQYF. CDR3 coding DNA: TGTGCCAGCAGCTTAGTCGGACAGGTACACGATACGCAGTATTTT.

This clonotype was seen only a few times. The chain couples TRBV7-9 to TRBJ2-1; D may be TRBD1 or TRBD2 (6 bases each). Trimming shortened V by 3 bases and J by 9 bases, and 21 bases separated the two germline ends. The CDR3 contains 16 residues. Germline-derived CDR1 and CDR2 are SEHNR and FQNEAQ (reference sequence). The CDR3: CASSFSPRGRIGEQFF. The CDR3 DNA reads TGTGCCAGCAGCTTCTCCCCACGGGGGCGCATTGGTGAGCAGTTCTTC.

The V and J genes are TRBV10-3 and TRBJ2-2; no clear D. The CDR3 sequence is 15 residues long. Germline loops: CDR1 ENHRY, CDR2 SYGVKD. V was trimmed by 0 bases and J by 6 bases, leaving 11 bases between them. Written as DNA, the CDR3 is TGTGCCATCAGTGAGTCGAGTTTTGGGGCCGGGGAGCTGTTTTTT. Translating it yields CAISESSFGAGELFF.

This clonotype was counted at least ten times. The CDR3 DNA is TGTGCCAGCAGTTTACTCGGTCTAGCGGGATACGAGCAGTACTTC. This codes for CASSLLGLAGYEQYF. The rearrangement uses TRBV28 and TRBJ2-7; 9 bases agree with TRBD2. CDR1 is MDHEN and CDR2 is SYDVKM in the germline V gene. V shed 2 bases and J 4 bases; nucleotides not matched to a gene: 6. This CDR3 has 15 amino acids. Drawing the rest from reference TRBV28 and TRBJ2-7, the complete variable domain is DVKVTQSSRYLVKRTGEKVFLECVQDMDHENMFWYRQDPGLGLRLIYFSYDVKMKEKGDIPEGYSVSREKKERFSLILESASTNQTSMYLCASSLLGLAGYEQYFGPGTRLTVT.

This clonotype was seen a handful of times. This chain links TRBV12-3 or TRBV12-4 with TRBJ2-5; 7 nucleotides align to TRBD1. J gave up 5 bases and V 3 bases, and 9 bases lay outside the gene matches. This CDR3 contains 15 residues. The CDR3 spells CASSFRVTQGETQYF. CDR3 nucleotides: TGTGCCAGCAGTTTTAGGGTCACACAGGGGGAGACCCAGTACTTC.

The chain recombines TRBV7-9 with TRBJ2-2; unclear D gene. V lost 1 base and J lost 3, with 9 bases in between. Germline V lookup: CDR1 SEHNR, CDR2 FQNEAQ (reference sequence). The CDR3 runs to 15 residues. The CDR3 DNA reads as TGTGCCAGCAGCTTAGTTTGGGCAGACACCGGGGAGCTGTTTTTT. Its translation is CASSLVWADTGELFF.

This clonotype was recorded many times. The V call is TRBV2, the J call TRBJ2-5; D ambiguous. Trimming stripped 6 bases from V and 3 bases from J, with 11 bases between. Looked up from germline, CDR1 is SNHLY and CDR2 is FYNNEI. This CDR3 has 13 residues. The CDR3 DNA is TGTGCCAGCAGGATAAACCATAAAGAGACCCAGTACTTC. Translation: CASRINHKETQYF.

V and J are TRBV3-1 and TRBJ2-5; TRBD1 aligns across 7 bases. Germline assignment: CDR1 LGHDT and CDR2 YNNKEL (reference sequence). The V gene end was trimmed by 4 bases and the J gene end by 2 bases; junction bases not matched to a gene: 7. The CDR3 runs to 15 residues. CDR3 sequence (DNA): TGTGCCAGCAGCCGGGACAGCTACAGACAAGAGACCCAGTACTTC. This sequence encodes CASSRDSYRQETQYF.

This clonotype occurred a few times. The V gene is TRBV3-1, the J gene TRBJ2-5, with 10 bases identical to TRBD2. Germline-derived CDR1 and CDR2 are LGHDT and YNNKEL (reference sequence). Unmatched junction bases numbered 8, after V lost 0 bases and J lost 4 bases. CDR3 length: 17 amino acids. Written as DNA, the CDR3 is TGTGCCAGCAGCCAAGAAATAGCGGGGGGCTGGGGAGAGACCCAGTACTTC. Amino acids: CASSQEIAGGWGETQYF.

In this sample, this clonotype turned up many times. The chain recombines TRBV5-6 with TRBJ1-2; 7 nucleotides line up with TRBD1. The trim removed 6 bases at V and 5 bases at J, leaving 10 bases unmatched. The CDR3 consists of 14 residues. CDR1 SGHDT and CDR2 YYEEEE come from the germline V gene. This CDR3 is CASNRQGPRYGYTF. DNA of the CDR3: TGTGCCAGCAATCGACAGGGCCCTCGGTATGGCTACACCTTC. The full variable domain, completed using reference TRBV5-6 and TRBJ1-2, is DAGVTQSPTHLIKTRGQQVTLRCSPKSGHDTVSWYQQALGQGPQFIFQYYEEEERQRGNFPDRFSGHQFPNYSSELNVNALLLGDSALYLCASNRQGPRYGYTFGSGTRLTVV.

J is TRBJ2-2 and V is TRBV18; the D is unclear. V was trimmed by 0 bases and J by 6 bases, leaving 8 bases between them. This CDR3 spans 14 amino acids. Germline V lookup: CDR1 KGHSH, CDR2 LQKENI. For the CDR3, the DNA is TGTGCCAGCTCACCACCCGGGTGGGCCGGGGAGCTGTTTTTT. Amino acid sequence: CASSPPGWAGELFF.

This clonotype was observed at least ten times. The rearrangement joins TRBV18 to TRBJ2-7, with TRBD2 identical over 8 bases. Germline CDR1 KGHSH, CDR2 LQKENI. Trimming took 0 bases from V and 3 from J; bases not matched to a gene: 7. The CDR3 totals 16 residues. The chain's CDR3 is CASSPPASGGGYEQYF. The CDR3 DNA reads as TGTGCCAGCTCACCACCGGCCAGCGGGGGAGGCTACGAGCAGTACTTC.

This clonotype was recorded a few times. The chain joins TRBV24-1 to TRBJ1-1, with TRBD1 as a possible D gene (5 bases). The germline CDR1 and CDR2 sequences are KGHDR and SFDVKD. V lost 6 bases and J lost 7, with 14 bases in between. The CDR3 runs to 13 residues. As DNA, the CDR3 is TGTGCCACCAGTAATTCAGGGTTTGGTGAAGCTTTCTTT. Its translation: CATSNSGFGEAFF.

This clonotype was counted only a few times. The rearrangement links TRBV6-2 or TRBV6-3 to TRBJ2-1; no clear D. In germline, CDR1 is MNHEY, CDR2 SVGEGT. V dropped 2 bases and J dropped 0 bases, with 8 bases sitting between them. This CDR3 has 15 residues. CDR3 nucleotide sequence: TGTGCCAGCAGTTACATGGCAGCCTCCTACAATGAGCAGTTCTTC. The encoded protein is CASSYMAASYNEQFF.

The chain links TRBV12-3 or TRBV12-4 to TRBJ2-2; D is perhaps TRBD2 (5 bases). Trimming pared 3 bases from V and 1 base from J, leaving 6 bases between. The CDR3 is made up of 14 amino acids. This CDR3 is CASSFGMNTGELFF. For the CDR3, the DNA is TGTGCCAGCAGTTTCGGGATGAACACCGGGGAGCTGTTTTTT.

The V and J genes are TRBV20-1 and TRBJ1-5; no clear D. V was shortened by 0 bases and J by 2 bases, with 11 bases between the two germline ends. CDR1 and CDR2 from the germline V gene are DFQATT and SNEGSKA (reference sequence). The CDR3 consists of 15 residues. CDR3 residues: CSARERRWGNQPQHF. The CDR3 bases are TGCAGTGCTAGAGAAAGACGTTGGGGCAATCAGCCCCAGCATTTT.

In its sample, this clonotype was seen a few times. The chain has TRBV7-2 and TRBJ2-1; 8 positions agree with TRBD2. The CDR3 runs 16 residues. V lost 1 base to trimming and J lost 8 bases; unmatched junction nucleotides: 10. CDR1 and CDR2 from the germline V gene are SGHTA and FQGNSA. The CDR3 DNA reads TGTGCCAGCAGCTTAGGGACCGGGACTAGTTATTATGAGCAGTTCTTC. It encodes CASSLGTGTSYYEQFF.

This clonotype was counted only a few times. This chain connects TRBV5-5 to TRBJ2-7, with a weak D call TRBD2 (5 bases). The CDR3 has 13 residues. Trimming cost V 9 bases and J 0 bases, with 13 bases left between them. Germline V gene data show CDR1 as SGHKS and CDR2 as YYEKEE (reference sequence). This CDR3 reads CATREVSSYEQYF. The CDR3 region has the DNA TGTGCCACCCGGGAAGTTAGCTCCTACGAGCAGTACTTC.

This chain uses TRBV7-2 with TRBJ1-2, with 7 bases identical to TRBD1. Germline loops: CDR1 SGHTA, CDR2 FQGNSA. CDR3 length: 16 residues. V gave up 0 bases and J gave up 7 bases; unmatched junction bases: 11. This CDR3 reads CASSLAGMPGGTGYTF. In nucleotides, the CDR3 is TGTGCCAGCAGCTTAGCGGGAATGCCAGGGGGAACTGGCTACACCTTC.

In this sample, this clonotype turned up a few times. The rearrangement joins TRBV29-1 to TRBJ1-1, with TRBD1 as a possible D gene (5 bases). The V and J ends lost 6 bases and 3 bases respectively, with 11 bases between them. Per germline, CDR1 SQVTM and CDR2 ANQGSEA. The CDR3 runs to 12 residues. CDR3 amino acids: CSVRRGDTEAFF. CDR3 nucleotide sequence: TGCAGCGTCCGTCGGGGGGACACTGAAGCTTTCTTT.

The V and J genes are TRBV27 and TRBJ1-4; D remains ambiguous. V was cut by 4 bases and J by 4 bases, with 13 bases left in between. In germline, CDR1 is MNHEY, CDR2 SMNVEV (reference sequence). CDR3 size: 15 residues. This CDR3 is CASSSSGWRNEKLFF. CDR3 sequence (DNA): TGTGCCAGCAGTTCCTCGGGATGGCGTAATGAAAAACTGTTTTTT. Based on the CDR3 plus reference TRBV27 and TRBJ1-4, the full variable domain is EAQVTQNPRYLITVTGKKLTVTCSQNMNHEYMSWYRQDPGLGLRQIYYSMNVEVTDKGDVPEGYKVSRKEKRNFPLILESPSPNQTSLYFCASSSSGWRNEKLFFGSGTQLSVL.

This clonotype turned up a few times. The chain is built from TRBV5-5 and TRBJ2-7; D gene uncertain. The CDR3 loop spans 14 amino acids. In germline, CDR1 is SGHKS, CDR2 YYEKEE (reference sequence). V lost 1 base, J lost 1 base, and 9 bases lay in between. The CDR3 loop reads CASSLRTDSYEQYF. In nucleotides, the CDR3 is TGTGCCAGCAGCTTGCGCACGGATTCCTACGAGCAGTACTTC.

In its sample, this clonotype was seen a few times. The chain carries TRBV15 and TRBJ2-5; TRBD1 agrees at 9 bases. V gave up 2 bases and J gave up 3 bases; unmatched junction bases: 10. This CDR3 contains 17 residues. CDR1 LNHNV and CDR2 YYDKDF come from the germline V gene (reference sequence). In nucleotides, the CDR3 is TGTGCCACCAGCAGACTAGACTTCGGGACAGGGAAAGAGACCCAGTACTTC. Translated: CATSRLDFGTGKETQYF.

This chain links TRBV2 with TRBJ2-7, with D possibly TRBD1 on 6 matching bases. The germline V gene has CDR1 SNHLY and CDR2 FYNNEI. The V gene lost 8 bases and the J gene lost 1 base, with 21 bases spanning the gap. This CDR3 contains 16 residues. DNA for the CDR3: TGTGCCAGCGGAACCGCTCAGGGGTCACTTTCCTACGAGCAGTACTTC. The encoded protein is CASGTAQGSLSYEQYF.